A selection of T cell receptor beta chains follows, all from one sample in a study of T-cell memory formation after mild COVID-19. TCRdb fed the 5' RACE reads into MiXCR, producing one record per CDR3 protein. The profile shows 250,000 or so distinct CDR3 sequences, more than 15% of them singletons. The sample comprised PBMCs or a T cell subset sorted from them (not recorded which). These receptors all come from a man aged 18 to 29 who had mild COVID-19 (a few samples of this study predate the infection). Cell type and time point are not known. CDR3s include the opening cysteine and the closing phenylalanine or tryptophan. The D gene is left open where the match is weak. Size is omitted from some rows. Given values are once, few, many or a class for expanded clones.

j_call: TRBJ1-2
d_call: .
v_call: TRBV5-1
clone_size: .
cdr3_nt: TGCGCCAGCAGCTCCAGTACAGTTAACTATGGCTACACCTTC
cdr3_aa: CASSSSTVNYGYTF

j_call: TRBJ1-3
d_call: TRBD1
v_call: TRBV12-3/TRBV12-4
clone_size: .
cdr3_nt: TGTGCCAGCAGTTTAGATCCCGGGACAGCAAACACCATATATTTT
cdr3_aa: CASSLDPGTANTIYF

j_call: TRBJ2-3
d_call: TRBD2
v_call: TRBV20-1
clone_size: .
cdr3_nt: TGCAGTGCTAGAGGGACTAGCGCACTCACAGATACGCAGTATTTT
cdr3_aa: CSARGTSALTDTQYF

j_call: TRBJ1-1
d_call: .
v_call: TRBV5-1
clone_size: .
cdr3_nt: TGCGCCAGCAGCCCTGCTGTCGGCACTGAAGCTTTCTTT
cdr3_aa: CASSPAVGTEAFF

j_call: TRBJ1-5
d_call: .
v_call: TRBV7-2
clone_size: .
cdr3_nt: TGTGCCAGCAGCTTACATCCGAGCAATCAGCCCCAGCATTTT
cdr3_aa: CASSLHPSNQPQHF

j_call: TRBJ2-5
d_call: .
v_call: TRBV4-1
clone_size: .
cdr3_nt: TGCGCCAGCAGCCAAGGCCTGTCGGAGACCCAGTACTTC
cdr3_aa: CASSQGLSETQYF

j_call: TRBJ2-1
d_call: .
v_call: TRBV20-1
clone_size: .
cdr3_nt: TGCAGTGCGGGCGGCGGCTACAATGAGCAGTTCTTC
cdr3_aa: CSAGGGYNEQFF

j_call: TRBJ2-3
d_call: .
v_call: TRBV4-2
clone_size: few
cdr3_nt: TGTGCCAGCAGCCAGGGGGACATACCTAGCACAGATACGCAGTATTTT
cdr3_aa: CASSQGDIPSTDTQYF

j_call: TRBJ2-2
d_call: TRBD1
v_call: TRBV5-1
clone_size: many
cdr3_nt: TGCGCCAGCCAGATTCCGGGACAGGGTTTAACCGGGGAGCTGTTTTTT
cdr3_aa: CASQIPGQGLTGELFF

j_call: TRBJ2-7
d_call: TRBD2
v_call: TRBV6-2/TRBV6-3
clone_size: few
cdr3_nt: TGTGCCAGCAGTTTATCTGGGGGGACTATACAGTACTTC
cdr3_aa: CASSLSGGTIQYF

j_call: TRBJ1-1
d_call: .
v_call: TRBV7-9
clone_size: .
cdr3_nt: TGTGCCAGCAGCTTAGACCCCGGGGTAGTTTTCTTT
cdr3_aa: CASSLDPGVVFF

j_call: TRBJ2-5
d_call: .
v_call: TRBV5-1
clone_size: few
cdr3_nt: TGCGCCAGCAGCCCCGGGACAAATACGGGAGAGACCCAGTACTTC
cdr3_aa: CASSPGTNTGETQYF

j_call: TRBJ2-5
d_call: .
v_call: TRBV4-3
clone_size: .
cdr3_nt: TGCGCCAGCAGCGAGAGATATAAAGAGACCCAGTACTTC
cdr3_aa: CASSERYKETQYF

j_call: TRBJ1-2
d_call: .
v_call: TRBV12-3/TRBV12-4
clone_size: .
cdr3_nt: TGTGCCAGCAGTTTCTTATCAGGAGGCTACACCTTC
cdr3_aa: CASSFLSGGYTF

j_call: TRBJ1-5
d_call: TRBD1
v_call: TRBV19
clone_size: few
cdr3_nt: TGTGCCAGTAGCCCCGACAGGGGGCTAGGTCAGCCCCAGCATTTT
cdr3_aa: CASSPDRGLGQPQHF

j_call: TRBJ1-4
d_call: TRBD1
v_call: TRBV12-3/TRBV12-4
clone_size: many
cdr3_nt: TGTGCCAGCAGCCCGACAGGGGTAGTGGAAAAACTGTTTTTT
cdr3_aa: CASSPTGVVEKLFF

j_call: TRBJ2-5
d_call: .
v_call: TRBV2
clone_size: .
cdr3_nt: TGTGCCAGCAGCGGGGACTCAGTCTGGGCCGGGGGTCCAAAGACCCAGTACTTC
cdr3_aa: CASSGDSVWAGGPKTQYF

j_call: TRBJ1-1
d_call: .
v_call: TRBV6-2/TRBV6-3
clone_size: few
cdr3_nt: TGTGCCAGCACCAAAATGTCCCCCAGGCAAGCTTTCTTT
cdr3_aa: CASTKMSPRQAFF

j_call: TRBJ1-5
d_call: TRBD1
v_call: TRBV20-1
clone_size: few
cdr3_nt: TGCAGTGCTAGTCAGGGGGAGAATCAGCCCCAGCATTTT
cdr3_aa: CSASQGENQPQHF

j_call: TRBJ2-5
d_call: .
v_call: TRBV30
clone_size: few
cdr3_nt: TGTGCCTGGAGTCCGGACGACAGCCAGCGGACCCAGTACTTC
cdr3_aa: CAWSPDDSQRTQYF

j_call: TRBJ1-5
d_call: .
v_call: TRBV6-5
clone_size: many
cdr3_nt: TGTGCCAGCAGTTACCTGGGTACGCGTCAGCCCCAGCATTTT
cdr3_aa: CASSYLGTRQPQHF

j_call: TRBJ2-5
d_call: .
v_call: TRBV7-8
clone_size: .
cdr3_nt: TGTGCCAGCAGCTTTGGTCCCCCGGCGGAGTTTTACCAAGAGACCCAGTACTTC
cdr3_aa: CASSFGPPAEFYQETQYF

j_call: TRBJ2-7
d_call: .
v_call: TRBV9
clone_size: .
cdr3_nt: TGTGCCAGCAGCGCCCAGGGACAATCCTACGAGCAGTACTTC
cdr3_aa: CASSAQGQSYEQYF

j_call: TRBJ1-1
d_call: .
v_call: TRBV5-1
clone_size: many
cdr3_nt: TGCGCCAGCAGCTTCAGGGACACTGAAGCTTTCTTT
cdr3_aa: CASSFRDTEAFF

j_call: TRBJ1-5
d_call: .
v_call: TRBV6-1
clone_size: .
cdr3_nt: TGTGCCAGCAGTGGGGGAGGGGTCTGGCCCCAGCATTTT
cdr3_aa: CASSGGGVWPQHF

j_call: TRBJ1-3
d_call: .
v_call: TRBV28
clone_size: few
cdr3_nt: TGTGCCAGCAGGACAGGAATCTCTGGAAACACCATATATTTT
cdr3_aa: CASRTGISGNTIYF

j_call: TRBJ1-1
d_call: TRBD1
v_call: TRBV29-1
clone_size: few
cdr3_nt: TGCAGCGCTAGGACAGGGATGAACACTGAAGCTTTCTTT
cdr3_aa: CSARTGMNTEAFF

j_call: TRBJ2-5
d_call: .
v_call: TRBV3-1
clone_size: many
cdr3_nt: TGTGCCAGCAGCCAAGGGCGCAGGGGAGAGACCCAGTACTTC
cdr3_aa: CASSQGRRGETQYF

j_call: TRBJ1-1
d_call: .
v_call: TRBV7-2
clone_size: many
cdr3_nt: TGTGCCAGCAGCTTAGCCAAGTGGCACACTGAAGCTTTCTTT
cdr3_aa: CASSLAKWHTEAFF

j_call: TRBJ2-1
d_call: TRBD1
v_call: TRBV24-1
clone_size: .
cdr3_nt: TGTGCCACCAGTGAGGCAGGGGGCTGGAATGAGCAGTTCTTC
cdr3_aa: CATSEAGGWNEQFF

j_call: TRBJ1-3
d_call: TRBD1
v_call: TRBV12-3/TRBV12-4
clone_size: .
cdr3_nt: TGTGCCAGCACCTCCGCGCAGGGGGTGAGGCACACCATATATTTT
cdr3_aa: CASTSAQGVRHTIYF

j_call: TRBJ1-2
d_call: .
v_call: TRBV7-2
clone_size: few
cdr3_nt: TGTGCCAGCAGCTTAGCCGGGGGGGCGGCTAACTATGGCTACACCTTC
cdr3_aa: CASSLAGGAANYGYTF

j_call: TRBJ2-3
d_call: .
v_call: TRBV7-9
clone_size: few
cdr3_nt: TGTGCCAGCAAACTCGGGGCAGGGAGCACAGATACGCAGTATTTT
cdr3_aa: CASKLGAGSTDTQYF

j_call: TRBJ2-5
d_call: TRBD1
v_call: TRBV5-1
clone_size: few
cdr3_nt: TGCGCCAGCAGCTCCGGGACAGGGGCTGGGGAGACCCAGTACTTC
cdr3_aa: CASSSGTGAGETQYF

j_call: TRBJ1-1
d_call: TRBD1
v_call: TRBV5-1
clone_size: .
cdr3_nt: TGCGCCAGCAGCTTGTGGACAGGTACGTCGAACACTGAAGCTTTCTTT
cdr3_aa: CASSLWTGTSNTEAFF

j_call: TRBJ2-7
d_call: .
v_call: TRBV6-1
clone_size: many
cdr3_nt: TGTGCCAGCAGTGACCCGCAGAGGAGCTCCTACGAGCAGTACTTC
cdr3_aa: CASSDPQRSSYEQYF

j_call: TRBJ2-7
d_call: .
v_call: TRBV29-1
clone_size: .
cdr3_nt: TGCAGCGTTGAACAGGGTTACGAGCAGTACTTC
cdr3_aa: CSVEQGYEQYF

j_call: TRBJ2-5
d_call: TRBD1
v_call: TRBV5-1
clone_size: .
cdr3_nt: TGCGCCAGCAGCTTGGCCTTGCGACAGGGGGCTGGACAGACCCAGTACTTC
cdr3_aa: CASSLALRQGAGQTQYF

j_call: TRBJ1-1
d_call: .
v_call: TRBV4-2
clone_size: few
cdr3_nt: TGTGCCAGCAGCCAAGCTTCCGGGCCTTCGAACACTGAAGCTTTCTTT
cdr3_aa: CASSQASGPSNTEAFF

j_call: TRBJ2-1
d_call: TRBD2
v_call: TRBV3-1
clone_size: .
cdr3_nt: TGTGCCAGCAGCCACCGGGTCCCTAGCGGTTCCTACAATGAGCAGTTCTTC
cdr3_aa: CASSHRVPSGSYNEQFF

j_call: TRBJ2-1
d_call: .
v_call: TRBV5-1
clone_size: few
cdr3_nt: TGCGCCAGCAGCTTGTCGGCCCCTGGCTACAATGAGCAGTTCTTC
cdr3_aa: CASSLSAPGYNEQFF

j_call: TRBJ1-1
d_call: .
v_call: TRBV11-2
clone_size: few
cdr3_nt: TGTGCCAGCAGCTTAGATTCTAGGGTGGTGAACACTGAAGCTTTCTTT
cdr3_aa: CASSLDSRVVNTEAFF

j_call: TRBJ2-7
d_call: TRBD1
v_call: TRBV6-1
clone_size: many
cdr3_nt: TGTGCCAGCAGTGAAGAAGAGGGGACAGGGTCGCACGAGCAGTACTTC
cdr3_aa: CASSEEEGTGSHEQYF

j_call: TRBJ2-3
d_call: .
v_call: TRBV12-5
clone_size: few
cdr3_nt: TGTGCTAGTGCCCTGAGACTTTACACAGATACGCAGTATTTT
cdr3_aa: CASALRLYTDTQYF

j_call: TRBJ1-3
d_call: .
v_call: TRBV20-1
clone_size: .
cdr3_nt: TGCAGTGCTCCGGGCAACTCTGGAAACACCATATATTTT
cdr3_aa: CSAPGNSGNTIYF

j_call: TRBJ2-1
d_call: TRBD2
v_call: TRBV10-3
clone_size: few
cdr3_nt: TGTGCCATCAGCAAGACTAGCGGGGGACCCCCAGGGGCCAATGAGCAGTTCTTC
cdr3_aa: CAISKTSGGPPGANEQFF

j_call: TRBJ2-1
d_call: .
v_call: TRBV6-2/TRBV6-3
clone_size: many
cdr3_nt: TGTGCCAGCAGTCCAAGTATGAGCTCCTACAATGAGCAGTTCTTC
cdr3_aa: CASSPSMSSYNEQFF

j_call: TRBJ2-1
d_call: .
v_call: TRBV7-3
clone_size: .
cdr3_nt: TGTGCCAGCAGCTTAAGACAATGGAATGAGCAGTTCTTC
cdr3_aa: CASSLRQWNEQFF

j_call: TRBJ2-3
d_call: .
v_call: TRBV27
clone_size: .
cdr3_nt: TGTGCCAGCAGTCCCGGACCAAATACGCAGTATTTT
cdr3_aa: CASSPGPNTQYF

j_call: TRBJ1-4
d_call: .
v_call: TRBV28
clone_size: .
cdr3_nt: TGTGCCAGCCAGGGAATAGGAAAACTGTTTTTT
cdr3_aa: CASQGIGKLFF

j_call: TRBJ2-4
d_call: TRBD1
v_call: TRBV4-3
clone_size: .
cdr3_nt: TGCGCCAGCAGCCAGGAGACAGGGGGCGGAGTGGCTCTAGCCAAAAACATTCAGTACTTC
cdr3_aa: CASSQETGGGVALAKNIQYF

j_call: TRBJ2-1
d_call: .
v_call: TRBV9
clone_size: few
cdr3_nt: TGTGCCAGCAACGGGCTATACAATGAGCAGTTCTTC
cdr3_aa: CASNGLYNEQFF

j_call: TRBJ2-3
d_call: .
v_call: TRBV11-1
clone_size: .
cdr3_nt: TGTGCCAGCAGCTTACGACCGAGGGGCTGGGCAGATACGCAGTATTTT
cdr3_aa: CASSLRPRGWADTQYF

j_call: TRBJ1-2
d_call: .
v_call: TRBV20-1
clone_size: .
cdr3_nt: TGCAGTGCTAGCTTGCCCCGGGACAATCCCTATGGCTACACCTTC
cdr3_aa: CSASLPRDNPYGYTF

j_call: TRBJ2-7
d_call: .
v_call: TRBV30
clone_size: once
cdr3_nt: TGTGCCTGGAGTGAGACCGCAGGGGTTGGCGAGCAGTACTTC
cdr3_aa: CAWSETAGVGEQYF